Listed here are 17 T cell receptor beta chains from one sample, sequenced in a study of blood T cell repertoires in COVID-19. Only in-frame clones appear in the TCRdb table, and some are missing; sequencing was by immunoSEQ multiplex PCR. There are around 400,000 clones in the sample; about 90% occur only once, and under 3% lies in the top ten. The sequenced material came from peripheral blood. The receptors were gathered from a woman aged 55-70 years with COVID-19, enrolled during active disease.

The chain combines TRBV19 with TRBJ1-3, with 7 bases aligning to TRBD1. CDR1 and CDR2 from the germline V gene are LNHDA and SQIVND (reference sequence). The CDR3 totals 15 residues. With 6 bases clipped from V and 4 bases from J, the junction kept 9 bases outside the gene matches. Here the CDR3 DNA reads TGTGCCAGTAGGTTCTCCGGGACAGAAGGAAACACCATATATTTT. It specifies CASRFSGTEGNTIYF.

This rearrangement joins TRBV29-1 to TRBJ1-1; no clear D gene. Germline-derived CDR1 and CDR2 are SQVTM and ANQGSEA. The CDR3 has 14 residues. V lost 4 bases, J lost 0 bases, and 12 bases lay in between. CDR3 amino acids: CSVVLGTLNTEAFF. For the CDR3, the DNA is TGCAGCGTTGTACTGGGCACCTTGAACACTGAAGCTTTCTTT.

The V call is TRBV28, the J call TRBJ1-5; D unresolved. There are 13 residues in the CDR3. Germline lookup yields CDR1 MDHEN and CDR2 SYDVKM. Trimming took 9 bases from V and 5 from J, leaving 14 bases between them. The CDR3 sequence: CASRGRSHQPQHF. CDR3 DNA: TGTGCCAGTCGGGGAAGGAGTCATCAGCCCCAGCATTTT. Complete variable domain (other parts from reference TRBV28 and TRBJ1-5): DVKVTQSSRYLVKRTGEKVFLECVQDMDHENMFWYRQDPGLGLRLIYFSYDVKMKEKGDIPEGYSVSREKKERFSLILESASTNQTSMYLCASRGRSHQPQHFGDGTRLSIL.

The rearrangement joins TRBV19 to TRBJ2-3; D is perhaps TRBD2 (5 bases). The CDR3 spans 13 residues. V dropped 3 bases and J dropped 3 bases, with 7 bases sitting between them. Per germline, CDR1 LNHDA and CDR2 SQIVND (reference sequence). This CDR3 is CASSIGVTDTQYF. CDR3 bases: TGTGCCAGTAGTATCGGGGTAACAGATACGCAGTATTTT.

The J gene is TRBJ1-1, the V gene TRBV19; TRBD1 might be the D (5 bases). Germline V CDR1 and CDR2: LNHDA, SQIVND (reference sequence). This CDR3 has 14 amino acids. The V and J ends lost 5 bases and 1 base respectively, with 11 bases between them. The CDR3 spells CASSRGTSNTEAFF. Here the CDR3 DNA reads TGTGCCAGTAGTCGGGGGACTTCGAACACTGAAGCTTTCTTT.

A single count supports this clone. J is TRBJ1-4 and V is TRBV30; the match to TRBD1 covers 7 bases. CDR3 length: 12 residues. The germline gives CDR1 GTSNPN, CDR2 SVGIG (reference sequence). The junction had 6 bases not matched to a gene; V was cut back by 6 bases and J by 8 bases. The CDR3 region is CACGQGGEKLFF. The CDR3 DNA follows: TGTGCCTGCGGCCAGGGGGGCGAAAAACTGTTTTTT.

The gene calls are TRBV9 and TRBJ1-6; maybe TRBD1 (5 bases). The CDR3 length is 15 residues. CDR1 and CDR2 from the germline V gene are SGDLS and YYNGEE. V shed 0 bases and J shed 3 bases, with 7 bases lying between them. The CDR3 DNA sequence: TGTGCCAGCAGCGTAGGACAGTACTATAATTCACCCCTCCACTTT. This sequence encodes CASSVGQYYNSPLHF. The complete variable domain, with remaining parts taken from reference TRBV9 and TRBJ1-6, reads DSGVTQTPKHLITATGQRVTLRCSPRSGDLSVYWYQQSLDQGLQFLIQYYNGEERAKGNILERFSAQQFPDLHSELNLSSLELGDSALYFCASSVGQYYNSPLHFGNGTRLTVT.

The chain uses TRBV24-1 and TRBJ2-1, with TRBD1 matching 8 bases. V lost 5 bases, J lost 7 bases, and 6 bases stayed unmatched. Germline V CDR1 and CDR2: KGHDR, SFDVKD. The CDR3 runs 14 residues. The CDR3 protein is CATSGSGGNNEQFF. The CDR3 DNA is TGTGCCACCAGTGGGTCAGGGGGCAATAATGAGCAGTTCTTC.

V gene TRBV10-1 combines with J gene TRBJ1-2; D might be TRBD1 (6 bases). V lost 6 bases and J lost 2, with 10 bases in between. Germline V CDR1 and CDR2: WNHNN, SYGVQD (reference sequence). This CDR3 spans 13 amino acids. In DNA, the CDR3 is TGCGCCAGCAGCCGGGGACAAAACTATGGCTACACCTTC. Its translation: CASSRGQNYGYTF.

V gene TRBV19 combines with J gene TRBJ2-7; D is possibly TRBD1 (5 bases). In germline, CDR1 is LNHDA, CDR2 SQIVND (reference sequence). The CDR3 is 13 amino acids. Deletions cut 8 bases from V and 3 bases from J, with 14 bases between. CDR3 sequence: CASSDNQLYEQYF. In nucleotides, the CDR3 is TGTGCCAGTTCGGACAACCAACTCTACGAGCAGTACTTC.

This clone was counted at least ten times. The chain couples TRBV6-6 to TRBJ1-5, with TRBD1 identical over 9 bases. The length of the CDR3 is 16 residues. CDR1 is MNHNY and CDR2 is SVGAGI in the germline V gene (reference sequence). V was clipped by 2 bases and J by 3 bases; unmatched bases: 5. CDR3 residues: CASSYADRGPNQPQHF. CDR3 DNA: TGTGCCAGCAGTTACGCGGACAGGGGCCCCAATCAGCCCCAGCATTTT.

This clone was found a few times. The chain couples TRBV15 to TRBJ1-5; no clear D gene. Per germline, CDR1 LNHNV and CDR2 YYDKDF (reference sequence). Deletions cut 1 base from V and 7 bases from J, with 11 bases between. The CDR3 contains 14 residues. The CDR3 DNA sequence: TGTGCCACCAGCAGAGTGGAGGCCCAACAGCCCCAGCATTTT. This translates into CATSRVEAQQPQHF.

This sequence joins TRBV6-4 and TRBJ1-2, with TRBD1 as a possible D gene (5 bases). Germline V lookup: CDR1 MRHNA, CDR2 SNTAGT. Trimming took off 2 bases at V and 7 bases at J, with 11 bases between the two ends. The CDR3 totals 13 residues. The CDR3 loop reads CASSDQGFSGYTF. For the CDR3, the DNA is TGTGCCAGCAGTGACCAGGGCTTCAGTGGCTACACCTTC.

V usage is TRBV7-3 and J usage is TRBJ2-3; tentatively, D is TRBD2 (5 bases). The CDR3 loop spans 15 amino acids. Germline V gene sequence: CDR1 SGHTA, CDR2 FQGTGA. Trimming removed 0 bases from V and 3 bases from J, with 10 bases in between. CDR3 sequence: CASSLTGAETDTQYF. The CDR3 DNA reads as TGTGCCAGCAGCTTAACGGGAGCGGAGACAGATACGCAGTATTTT.

CDR3 protein: CASSHGEANYGYTF. CDR3 DNA sequence: TGTGCCAGCAGCCACGGAGAAGCTAACTATGGCTACACCTTC. This chain uses TRBV6-6 with TRBJ1-2; D ambiguous. The V gene lost 6 bases and the J gene lost 0 bases, with 11 bases spanning the gap. CDR3 length: 14 amino acids. Per the germline V gene, CDR1 is MNHNY and CDR2 is SVGAGI (reference sequence).

The chain recombines TRBV2 with TRBJ1-5; 9 bases are a match to TRBD1. J lost 6 bases, V lost 5 bases, and 8 bases had no gene match. Germline V gene lookup returns CDR1 SNHLY and CDR2 FYNNEI. The CDR3 runs 15 residues. The CDR3 is CASSFRDRVLQPQHF. CDR3 DNA: TGTGCCAGCAGTTTCCGGGACAGGGTTCTTCAGCCCCAGCATTTT.

V gene TRBV6-5 combines with J gene TRBJ1-4; 9 nucleotides line up with TRBD1. Germline lookup yields CDR1 MNHEY and CDR2 SVGAGI. Trimming at V came to 4 bases and at J to 8 bases, leaving 8 bases not matched to a gene. The CDR3 totals 15 residues. The DNA for the CDR3 is TGTGCCAGCAGTTCTTCCGGGACAGGGAAAGAAAAACTGTTTTTT. This codes for CASSSSGTGKEKLFF.